The 10 T cell receptor beta chains given below trace back to one sample, sequenced in a study of blood T cells in healthy people across ages. Sample-barcoded 5' priming and a J-beta primer mix drove a second PCR of roughly 6 to 12 cycles. TCRdb independently ran MiXCR on the 5' RACE reads; one entry per CDR3 protein. This sample has about 1.4 million distinct CDR3 sequences; approximately 59% occur once, and the top ten carry 6.7%. Sequencing was carried out using blood. All receptors come from a man between 18 and 35 years old in good health.

This chain links TRBV3-1 with TRBJ2-4; perhaps TRBD2 as D (5 bases). The germline V and J ends were trimmed by 1 base and 4 bases, with 14 bases remaining between them. Germline V lookup: CDR1 LGHDT, CDR2 YNNKEL (reference sequence). The CDR3 runs 16 residues. The DNA for the CDR3 is TGTGCCAGCAGCCAAGTGCCCAAGCGGCCTAAAAACATTCAGTACTTC. Amino acid sequence: CASSQVPKRPKNIQYF.

V gene TRBV21-1 combines with J gene TRBJ1-1. TRBV21-1 is tagged as a pseudogene. The CDR3 is made up of 15 amino acids. The CDR3 spells CASTTNSFTNTEAFF. DNA of the CDR3: TGTGCCAGCACGACGAACAGCTTCACGAACACTGAAGCTTTCTTT.

This clonotype was counted between two and nine times. V is TRBV7-2 and J is TRBJ1-2; D possibly corresponds to TRBD1 (6 bases). V dropped 9 bases and J dropped 2 bases, with 13 bases sitting between them. Germline-derived CDR1 and CDR2 are SGHTA and FQGNSA. The CDR3 loop spans 13 amino acids. CDR3 DNA: TGTGCCAGTTCCGGGACAAACAACTATGGCTACACCTTC. Amino acids: CASSGTNNYGYTF. The whole variable domain, remainder taken from reference TRBV7-2 and TRBJ1-2, is GAGVSQSPSNKVTEKGKDVELRCDPISGHTALYWYRQSLGQGLEFLIYFQGNSAPDKSGLPSDRFSAERTGGSVSTLTIQRTQQEDSAVYLCASSGTNNYGYTFGSGTRLTVV.

This sequence joins TRBV4-2 and TRBJ1-6, with D possibly TRBD1 on 6 matching bases. The CDR3 is made up of 16 amino acids. V lost 5 bases and J 7 bases, leaving 18 bases between the germline ends. CDR1 is LGHNA and CDR2 is YNFKEQ in the germline V gene. The CDR3 is CASSSYTGSDNSPLHF. The CDR3 nucleotides are TGTGCCAGCAGCTCTTATACAGGGTCAGACAATTCACCCCTCCACTTT.

This rearrangement joins TRBV5-1 to TRBJ1-3; 8 positions agree with TRBD1. The germline V gene encodes CDR1 SGHRS and CDR2 YFSETQ. The trim removed 4 bases at V and 0 bases at J, leaving 6 bases unmatched. The CDR3 runs 16 residues. CDR3 coding DNA: TGCGCCAGCAGCCCAGGACAGGGCAACTCTGGAAACACCATATATTTT. This gives the protein CASSPGQGNSGNTIYF.

This chain joins TRBV7-9 and TRBJ2-1, with TRBD2 identical over 13 bases. The junction had 16 bases not matched to a gene; V was cut back by 5 bases and J by 3 bases. The CDR3 consists of 20 residues. CDR1 SEHNR and CDR2 FQNEAQ come from the germline V gene (reference sequence). The CDR3 reads CASSLTSGRAGSVFYNEQFF. In nucleotides, the CDR3 is TGTGCCAGCAGCCTCACTAGCGGGAGGGCCGGGTCAGTATTCTACAATGAGCAGTTCTTC.

The rearrangement links TRBV7-2 to TRBJ2-3, with D perhaps matching TRBD1 or TRBD2 (5 bases each). V was trimmed by 1 base and J by 0 bases, leaving 11 bases between them. The germline V gene has CDR1 SGHTA and CDR2 FQGNSA. The CDR3 has 16 amino acids. In DNA form, the CDR3 reads TGTGCCAGCAGCTTAGTGGGGACCTCTAGCACAGATACGCAGTATTTT. This codes for CASSLVGTSSTDTQYF.

V and J are TRBV19 and TRBJ2-7; TRBD2 might be the D (5 bases). V dropped 5 bases and J dropped 2 bases, with 13 bases sitting between them. The CDR3 has 14 residues. Germline loops: CDR1 LNHDA, CDR2 SQIVND (reference sequence). The CDR3 region is CASSGSGVTYEQYF. The CDR3 coding sequence is TGTGCCAGTAGTGGATCCGGGGTTACCTACGAGCAGTACTTC. The variable domain in full, with the rest retrieved from reference TRBV19 and TRBJ2-7, is DGGITQSPKYLFRKEGQNVTLSCEQNLNHDAMYWYRQDPGQGLRLIYYSQIVNDFQKGDIAEGYSVSREKKESFPLTVTSAQKNPTAFYLCASSGSGVTYEQYFGPGTRLTVT.

This clonotype was observed a few times. V and J are TRBV10-3 and TRBJ2-7; 8 bases agree with TRBD1. The V segment lost 5 bases and the J segment 2 bases; nucleotides outside the gene matches: 8. The germline V gene encodes CDR1 ENHRY and CDR2 SYGVKD. This CDR3 spans 15 amino acids. The CDR3 spells CAISPKTGETYEQYF. CDR3 DNA sequence: TGTGCCATCAGTCCCAAGACAGGGGAGACCTACGAGCAGTACTTC.

CDR3 sequence reads: CASSEGDGSIFNQPQHF. The CDR3 DNA reads TGTGCCAGCAGTGAGGGGGACGGATCGATCTTCAATCAGCCCCAGCATTTT. The rearrangement joins TRBV2 to TRBJ1-5, with a possible D match to TRBD1 (5 bases). Trimming took 3 bases from V and 3 from J, leaving 18 bases between them. The CDR3 loop spans 17 amino acids. Germline lookup yields CDR1 SNHLY and CDR2 FYNNEI.